This T cell receptor beta chain was documented in a study of shared clonotypes between healthy human individuals. Study-wide background: CD4 naive and CD4 memory each took three plates per donor, while CD8 naive took two and CD8 memory one. General observations from the study: For naive CD4 cells, roughly 4.6% of clonotypes were shared across a handful of donors.

Points on this clone: Its antigen is still unknown.

Naive CD8 populations comprised CD45RO-negative cells positively selected for CCR7, excluding terminally differentiated effector memory CD45RA+ cells. Sorted-subset replicate PCR reactions were performed with approximately 0.2 ug DNA, corresponding to tens of thousands of T cell genomes. In the original workflow: ImmunoSEQ yielded junction-only sequences lacking quality scores, so filtering differed. Data came from immunoSEQ multiplex PCR; TCRdb stores just in-frame clones and leaves some out. The V and J calls and clone size are taken from that table; D and trimming were inferred from the DNA. Among under 2,000,000 clones, just under 95% were seen once, and the ten largest hold 1% to 1.5%. Trimming removed 5 bases from V and 6 bases from J; junction bases left unmatched: 16. This CDR3 region has 17 residues. Germline CDR1 is SEHNR and CDR2 is FQNEAQ (reference sequence).

V and J are TRBV7-9 and TRBJ2-1; 7 nucleotides agree with TRBD2. This sequence was found in a young man in good health. The specimen sequenced was naive CD8+ T cells sorted from blood. The CDR3 sequence: CASSTSFGASGFNEQFF. In nucleotides, the CDR3 is TGTGCCAGCAGCACATCCTTCGGGGCTAGCGGTTTCAATGAGCAGTTCTTC.